Listed here is a single T cell receptor beta chain. Its specificity is unknown. This record belongs to a study of shared clonotypes between healthy human individuals. The study, taken as a whole, reports: Donors were few, which limited the genetic and exposure-history diversity represented.

Generated by immunoSEQ multiplex PCR, the TCRdb table keeps only in-frame clones and is missing some. This table holds roughly 550,000 clones, about 95% found once. Naive CD8 cells lacked CD45RO, underwent positive selection for CCR7 and left out terminally differentiated effector memory CD45RA+ cells. CDR3 length: 15 amino acids. Germline lookup yields CDR1 MNHNY and CDR2 SVGAGI (reference sequence). V lost 2 bases, J lost 5 bases, and 15 bases lay in between. The chain uses TRBV6-6 and TRBJ2-5, with D possibly matching TRBD2 (5 bases). The receptor was isolated from a young woman in good health. Sequenced material: naive CD8+ T cells sorted from blood. The CDR3 nucleotides are TGTGCCAGCAGTTACCCGACTCGGGAACCGGAGACCCAGTACTTC. Its translation is CASSYPTREPETQYF.